Listed here are 19 T cell receptor beta chains from one sample, sequenced in a study of T-cell reconstitution after alpha-beta-depleted transplantation in children. The TCRbeta library was prepared with unique molecular identifiers. TCRdb processed the PCR reads anew with MiXCR; each CDR3 protein has one entry. The sample shows roughly 120,000 distinct CDR3 sequences, more than 20% of them seen only once. Sequences were derived from PBMCs, mostly from graft donor cells, sampled 180 days after TCRalphabeta/CD19-depleted stem cell transplant. These receptors were collected from a male patient aged 2 to 10 who had a stem cell transplant for chronic granulomatous disease, so the T cells may come from the graft donor.

This rearrangement joins TRBV5-5 to TRBJ1-4; D unresolved. The germline CDR1 and CDR2 sequences are SGHKS and YYEKEE (reference sequence). Between the trimmed V and J ends, which lost 4 bases and 8 bases, there was a span of 9 bases. The CDR3 runs to 12 residues. CDR3 DNA sequence: TGTGCCAGCAGCCGCGGCCCCGAAAAACTGTTTTTT. This sequence encodes CASSRGPEKLFF. Full variable domain (missing parts from reference TRBV5-5 and TRBJ1-4): DAGVTQSPTHLIKTRGQQVTLRCSPISGHKSVSWYQQVLGQGPQFIFQYYEKEERGRGNFPDRFSARQFPNYSSELNVNALLLGDSALYLCASSRGPEKLFFGSGTQLSVL.

This clonotype was observed a handful of times. This rearrangement joins TRBV6-5 to TRBJ2-7; 7 positions agree with TRBD1. The V gene's germline CDR1 is MNHEY and CDR2 SVGAGI. CDR3 length: 14 amino acids. Losses at the gene ends were 2 bases for V and 2 bases for J; bases not matched to a gene: 3. CDR3 sequence: CASSYDREPYEQYF. The CDR3 DNA reads TGTGCCAGCAGTTACGACAGGGAACCCTACGAGCAGTACTTC.

Concerning this clonotype itself: A single base separates this from a much larger clone, so it may be a read error. The gene calls are TRBV29-1 and TRBJ1-5; D ambiguous. The CDR3 covers 13 residues. Looked up from germline, CDR1 is SQVTM and CDR2 is ANQGSEA. The CDR3 sequence: CRVGPGGDQPQHF. CDR3 coding DNA: TGCAGGGTTGGCCCTGGAGGTGATCAGCCCCAGCATTTT.

The gene calls are TRBV10-3 and TRBJ1-2; 9 bases fit TRBD1. The ends lost 8 bases at V and 8 bases at J; junction bases unmatched: 18. The germline V gene encodes CDR1 ENHRY and CDR2 SYGVKD. The CDR3 has 16 residues. CDR3 residues: CAIPNEDLQGAGGYTF. In nucleotides, the CDR3 is TGTGCCATCCCTAATGAAGACTTACAGGGGGCTGGCGGCTACACCTTC.

V and J are TRBV5-6 and TRBJ2-5; 11 nucleotides line up with TRBD2. The length of the CDR3 is 16 residues. J lost 4 bases, V lost 1 base, and 6 bases had no gene match. Germline lookup yields CDR1 SGHDT and CDR2 YYEEEE. The CDR3 sequence is CASSLKLLAGGETQYF. In DNA form, the CDR3 reads TGTGCCAGCAGCTTGAAGCTGCTAGCGGGAGGAGAGACCCAGTACTTC.

CDR3: CASSSLNNEQFF. The CDR3 nucleotides are TGTGCCAGCAGCTCGTTGAACAATGAGCAGTTCTTC. The rearrangement links TRBV7-6 to TRBJ2-1, with D uncertain. The CDR3 totals 12 residues. The V gene's germline CDR1 is SGHVS and CDR2 FNYEAQ. V gave up 4 bases and J gave up 5 bases, with 6 bases separating them.

This clonotype was observed a handful of times. The genes are TRBV29-1 and TRBJ1-2, with D perhaps TRBD1 (5 bases). CDR1 SQVTM and CDR2 ANQGSEA come from the germline V gene. The V gene lost 3 bases and the J gene lost 3 bases, with 11 bases spanning the gap. The length of the CDR3 is 13 residues. The CDR3 DNA sequence: TGCAGCGTTGATTCAGGAGGGGACTATGGCTACACCTTC. It is translated as CSVDSGGDYGYTF. Using reference TRBV29-1 and TRBJ1-2 for the parts outside the CDR3, the full variable domain is SAVISQKPSRDICQRGTSLTIQCQVDSQVTMMFWYRQQPGQSLTLIATANQGSEATYESGFVIDKFPISRPNLTFSTLTVSNMSPEDSSIYLCSVDSGGDYGYTFGSGTRLTVV.

This clonotype has only a few counts. The chain employs TRBV15 and TRBJ2-7, with D unclear. Looked up from germline, CDR1 is LNHNV and CDR2 is YYDKDF (reference sequence). This CDR3 contains 12 residues. The ends were cut back, 3 bases at V and 3 bases at J, with 6 bases in the middle. The CDR3: CATSRGGYEQYF. The CDR3 nucleotides read TGTGCCACCAGCAGGGGTGGCTACGAGCAGTACTTC.

V usage is TRBV28 and J usage is TRBJ2-4; a weak D match, TRBD1 (6 bases). The CDR3 contains 15 residues. Germline CDR1 MDHEN, CDR2 SYDVKM. Trimming cost V 4 bases and J 5 bases, with 15 bases left between them. Here the CDR3 DNA reads TGTGCCAGCAGTTCCCCATTCGAGGGGGAAAACATTCAGTACTTC. Translating gives CASSSPFEGENIQYF.

This clonotype was counted once. The rearrangement links TRBV3-1 to TRBJ1-1, with a tentative D call TRBD1 (5 bases). V lost 1 base and J 2 bases, leaving 11 bases between the germline ends. CDR3 length: 15 amino acids. From germline, CDR1 is LGHDT and CDR2 YNNKEL (reference sequence). The CDR3 DNA reads TGTGCCAGCAGCCAAGTGGGGGGAATCAACACTGAAGCTTTCTTT. It translates to CASSQVGGINTEAFF.

With regard to this clonotype: It may be a read error: a sequence one base away is much more abundant. The rearrangement links TRBV29-1 to TRBJ2-1; no clear D gene. From germline, CDR1 is SQVTM and CDR2 ANQGSEA. The CDR3 runs to 11 residues. CDR3 bases: TGCAGCGTGGAGACATACAATGTGCAGTTCTTC. It encodes CSVETYNVQFF.

This clonotype showed up many times. The chain has TRBV20-1 and TRBJ2-1; D might be TRBD1 (6 bases). Trimming cost V 6 bases and J 10 bases, with 13 bases left between them. Germline V CDR1 and CDR2: DFQATT, SNEGSKA (reference sequence). The CDR3 loop spans 11 amino acids. In nucleotides, the CDR3 is TGCAGTGCCCTTACAGGGTGGGAGCAGTTCTTC. It encodes CSALTGWEQFF.

The rearrangement links TRBV29-1 to TRBJ2-2; possibly TRBD1 or TRBD2 for D (5 bases each). CDR3 length: 13 residues. The V gene lost 2 bases and the J gene lost 5 bases, with 9 bases spanning the gap. The V gene's germline CDR1 is SQVTM and CDR2 ANQGSEA. CDR3 residues: CSVERGGTGELFF. CDR3 sequence (DNA): TGCAGCGTTGAAAGGGGCGGGACCGGGGAGCTGTTTTTT.

This clonotype appeared many times. This chain uses TRBV6-5 with TRBJ2-1; D is perhaps TRBD2 (6 bases). Trimming stripped 6 bases from V and 6 bases from J, with 12 bases between. There are 13 residues in the CDR3. Germline V gene lookup returns CDR1 MNHEY and CDR2 SVGAGI. The CDR3 sequence: CASSNRLGNEQFF. In DNA form, the CDR3 reads TGTGCCAGCAGCAATAGACTAGGCAATGAGCAGTTCTTC.

The rearrangement links TRBV4-1 to TRBJ1-1, with no clear D. CDR1 MGHRA and CDR2 YSYEKL come from the germline V gene. Trimming took off 2 bases at V and 1 base at J, with 11 bases between the two ends. This CDR3 is 15 amino acids long. The DNA for the CDR3 is TGCGCCAGCAGCCAAAGATGGTTGGGGAACACTGAAGCTTTCTTT. This codes for CASSQRWLGNTEAFF.

This chain uses TRBV5-4 with TRBJ2-3, with 7 bases identical to TRBD2. This CDR3 comprises 15 residues. From germline, CDR1 is SGHNT and CDR2 YYREEE (reference sequence). V gave up 1 base and J gave up 0 bases; unmatched junction bases: 2. The CDR3 DNA is TGTGCCAGCAGCTTGACGGGAGGAAGCACAGATACGCAGTATTTT. It codes for CASSLTGGSTDTQYF.

The table lists this clonotype with many counts. The chain combines TRBV4-3 with TRBJ2-3, with 11 bases that match TRBD2. Per germline, CDR1 LGHNA and CDR2 YSLEER. The CDR3 spans 15 residues. Losses at the gene ends were 5 bases for V and 5 bases for J; bases not matched to a gene: 6. The CDR3 coding sequence is TGCGCCAGCAGCGGGACTAGCGGTTCTATAGATACGCAGTATTTT. Translating it yields CASSGTSGSIDTQYF.

V usage is TRBV3-1 and J usage is TRBJ2-7; no reliable D call. The germline V gene has CDR1 LGHDT and CDR2 YNNKEL (reference sequence). Trimming took off 1 base at V and 7 bases at J, with 5 bases between the two ends. This CDR3 is built from 11 residues. The CDR3 sequence is CASSQGQEQYF. The CDR3 nucleotides are TGTGCCAGCAGCCAAGGTCAAGAGCAGTACTTC.

Here the CDR3 reads CAISEGTEGTEAFF. The CDR3 bases are TGTGCCATCAGTGAGGGGACAGAGGGCACTGAAGCTTTCTTT. V gene TRBV10-3 combines with J gene TRBJ1-1; TRBD1 agrees at 7 bases. There are 14 residues in the CDR3. The junction had 4 bases not matched to a gene; V was cut back by 2 bases and J by 4 bases. CDR1 and CDR2 (germline): ENHRY, SYGVKD.